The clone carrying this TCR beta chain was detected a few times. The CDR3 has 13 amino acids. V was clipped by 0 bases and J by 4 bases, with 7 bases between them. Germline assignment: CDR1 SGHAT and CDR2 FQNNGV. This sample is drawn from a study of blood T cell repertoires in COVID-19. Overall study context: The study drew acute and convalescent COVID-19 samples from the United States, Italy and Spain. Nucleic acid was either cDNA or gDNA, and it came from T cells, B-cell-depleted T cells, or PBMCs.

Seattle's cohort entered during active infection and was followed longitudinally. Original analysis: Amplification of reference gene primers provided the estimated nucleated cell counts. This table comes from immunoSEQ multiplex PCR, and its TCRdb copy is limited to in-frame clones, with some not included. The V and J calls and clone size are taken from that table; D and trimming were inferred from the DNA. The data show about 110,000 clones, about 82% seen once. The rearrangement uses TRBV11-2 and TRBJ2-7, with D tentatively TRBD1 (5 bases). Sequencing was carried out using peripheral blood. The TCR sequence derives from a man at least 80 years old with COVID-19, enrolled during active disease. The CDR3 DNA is TGTGCCAGCAGCTTAGATCCAGGGTACGAGCAGTACTTC. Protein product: CASSLDPGYEQYF.